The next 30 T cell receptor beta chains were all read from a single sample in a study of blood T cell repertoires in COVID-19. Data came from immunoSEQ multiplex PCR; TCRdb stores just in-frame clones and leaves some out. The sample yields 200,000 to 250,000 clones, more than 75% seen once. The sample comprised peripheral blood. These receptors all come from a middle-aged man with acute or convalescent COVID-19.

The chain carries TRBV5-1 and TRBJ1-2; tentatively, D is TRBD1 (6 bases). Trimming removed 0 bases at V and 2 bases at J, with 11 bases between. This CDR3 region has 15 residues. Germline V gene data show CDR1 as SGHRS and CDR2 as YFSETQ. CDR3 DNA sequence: TGCGCCAGCAGCTTGGCCCTCGACAGGAACTATGGCTACACCTTC. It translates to CASSLALDRNYGYTF.

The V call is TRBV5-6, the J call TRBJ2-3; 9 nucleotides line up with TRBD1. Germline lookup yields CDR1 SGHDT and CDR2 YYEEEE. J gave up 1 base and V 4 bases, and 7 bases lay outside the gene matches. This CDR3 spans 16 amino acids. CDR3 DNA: TGTGCCAGCAGCGGAGGGACAGGGAAGGGCACAGATACGCAGTATTTT. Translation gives CASSGGTGKGTDTQYF.

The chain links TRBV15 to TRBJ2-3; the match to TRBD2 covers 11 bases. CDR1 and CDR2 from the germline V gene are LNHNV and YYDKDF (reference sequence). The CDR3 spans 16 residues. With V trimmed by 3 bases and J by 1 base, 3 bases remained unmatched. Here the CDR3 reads CATSSALAGGTDTQYF. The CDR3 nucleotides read TGTGCCACCAGCAGTGCACTAGCGGGGGGCACAGATACGCAGTATTTT.

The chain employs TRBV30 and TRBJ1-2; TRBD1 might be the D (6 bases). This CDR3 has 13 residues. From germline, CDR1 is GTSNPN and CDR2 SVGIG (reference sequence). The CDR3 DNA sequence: TGTGCGCTACAACAGGGCCCCAACTATGGCTACACCTTC. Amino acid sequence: CALQQGPNYGYTF. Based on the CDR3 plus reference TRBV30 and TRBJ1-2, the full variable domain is SQTIHQWPATLVQPVGSPLSLECTVEGTSNPNLYWYRQAAGRGLQLLFYSVGIGQISSEVPQNLSASRPQDRQFILSSKKLLLSDSGFYLCALQQGPNYGYTFGSGTRLTVV.

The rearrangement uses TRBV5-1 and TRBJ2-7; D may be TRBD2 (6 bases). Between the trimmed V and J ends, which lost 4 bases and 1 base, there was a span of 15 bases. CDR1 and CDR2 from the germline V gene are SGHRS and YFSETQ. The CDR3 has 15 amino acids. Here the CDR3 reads CASSDKRGSSYEQYF. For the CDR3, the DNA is TGCGCCAGCAGCGATAAACGGGGGAGTTCCTACGAGCAGTACTTC.

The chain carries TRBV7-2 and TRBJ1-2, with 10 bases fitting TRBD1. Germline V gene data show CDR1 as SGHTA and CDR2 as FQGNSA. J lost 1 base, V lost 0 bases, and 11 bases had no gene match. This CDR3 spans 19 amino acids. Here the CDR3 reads CASSLAPGQGITDNYGYTF. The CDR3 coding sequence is TGTGCCAGCAGCTTAGCCCCGGGACAGGGGATCACTGATAACTATGGCTACACCTTC. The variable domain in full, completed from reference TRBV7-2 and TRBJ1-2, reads GAGVSQSPSNKVTEKGKDVELRCDPISGHTALYWYRQSLGQGLEFLIYFQGNSAPDKSGLPSDRFSAERTGGSVSTLTIQRTQQEDSAVYLCASSLAPGQGITDNYGYTFGSGTRLTVV.

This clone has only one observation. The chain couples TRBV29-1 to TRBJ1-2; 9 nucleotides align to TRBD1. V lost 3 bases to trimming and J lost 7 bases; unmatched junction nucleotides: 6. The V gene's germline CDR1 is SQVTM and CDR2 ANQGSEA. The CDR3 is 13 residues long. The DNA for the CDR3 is TGCAGCGTTGAGGGAGGGACAGGGAGTGGCTACACCTTC. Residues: CSVEGGTGSGYTF.

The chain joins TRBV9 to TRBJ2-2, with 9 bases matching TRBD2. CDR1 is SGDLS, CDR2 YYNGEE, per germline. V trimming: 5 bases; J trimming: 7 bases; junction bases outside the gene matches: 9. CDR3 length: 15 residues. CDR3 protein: CASRQAGGGVGELFF. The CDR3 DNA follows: TGTGCCAGCAGACAAGCGGGGGGCGGGGTCGGGGAGCTGTTTTTT.

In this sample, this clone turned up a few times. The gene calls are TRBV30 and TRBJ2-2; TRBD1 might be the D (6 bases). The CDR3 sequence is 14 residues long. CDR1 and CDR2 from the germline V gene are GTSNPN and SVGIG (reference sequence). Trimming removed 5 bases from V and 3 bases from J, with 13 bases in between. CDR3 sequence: CAWAADSYTGELFF. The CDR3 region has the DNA TGTGCCTGGGCGGCGGACAGTTACACCGGGGAGCTGTTTTTT.

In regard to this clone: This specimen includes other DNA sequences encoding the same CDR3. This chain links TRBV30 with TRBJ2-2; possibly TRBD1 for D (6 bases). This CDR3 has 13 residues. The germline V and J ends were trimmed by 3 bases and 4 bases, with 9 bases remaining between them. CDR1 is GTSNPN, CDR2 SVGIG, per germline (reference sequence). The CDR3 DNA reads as TGTGCCTGGAGACTACAGGGCACCGGGGAGCTGTTTTTT. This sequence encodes CAWRLQGTGELFF.

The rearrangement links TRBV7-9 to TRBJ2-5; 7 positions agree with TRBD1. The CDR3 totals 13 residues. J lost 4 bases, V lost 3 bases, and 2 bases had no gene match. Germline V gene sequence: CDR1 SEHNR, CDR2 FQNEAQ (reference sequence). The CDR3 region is CASSFPGGETQYF. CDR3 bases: TGTGCCAGCAGCTTCCCAGGGGGAGAGACCCAGTACTTC.

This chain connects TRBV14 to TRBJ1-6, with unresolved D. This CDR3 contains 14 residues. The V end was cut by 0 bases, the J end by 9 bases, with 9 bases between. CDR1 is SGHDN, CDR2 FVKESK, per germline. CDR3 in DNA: TGTGCCAGCAGCCAAGAGCACGGAGGTTCACCCCTCCACTTT. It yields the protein CASSQEHGGSPLHF.

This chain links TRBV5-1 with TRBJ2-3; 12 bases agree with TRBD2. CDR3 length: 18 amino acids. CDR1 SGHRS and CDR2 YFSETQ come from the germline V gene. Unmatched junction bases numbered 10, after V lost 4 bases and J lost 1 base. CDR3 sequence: CASSEGLAGLGGTDTQYF. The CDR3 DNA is TGCGCCAGCAGCGAGGGACTAGCGGGCCTGGGGGGCACAGATACGCAGTATTTT.

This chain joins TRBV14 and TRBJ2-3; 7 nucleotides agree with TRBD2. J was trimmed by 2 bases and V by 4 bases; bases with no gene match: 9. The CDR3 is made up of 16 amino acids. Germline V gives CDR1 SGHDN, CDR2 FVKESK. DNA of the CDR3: TGTGCCAGCAGCCCCCGGGGAGGGAGCTACACAGATACGCAGTATTTT. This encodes CASSPRGGSYTDTQYF.

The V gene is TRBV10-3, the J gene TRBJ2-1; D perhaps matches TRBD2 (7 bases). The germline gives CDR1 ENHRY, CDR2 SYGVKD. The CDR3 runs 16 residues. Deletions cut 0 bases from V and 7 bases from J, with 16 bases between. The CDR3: CAISESGGGRLNEQFF. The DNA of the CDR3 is TGTGCCATCAGTGAGTCCGGCGGGGGCAGGTTGAATGAGCAGTTCTTC.

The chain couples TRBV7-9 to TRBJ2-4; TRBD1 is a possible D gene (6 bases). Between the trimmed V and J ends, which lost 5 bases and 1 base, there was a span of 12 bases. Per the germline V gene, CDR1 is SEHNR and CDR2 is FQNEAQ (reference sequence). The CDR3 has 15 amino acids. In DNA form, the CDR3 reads TGTGCCAGCAGCGGAGAGGGGGTGGCCAAAAACATTCAGTACTTC. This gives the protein CASSGEGVAKNIQYF.

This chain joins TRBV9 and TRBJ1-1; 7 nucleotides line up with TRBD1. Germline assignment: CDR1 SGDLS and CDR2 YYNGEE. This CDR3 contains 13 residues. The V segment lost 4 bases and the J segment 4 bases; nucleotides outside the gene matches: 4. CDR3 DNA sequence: TGTGCCAGCAGCCTAGGGGGCGGCACTGAAGCTTTCTTT. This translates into CASSLGGGTEAFF.

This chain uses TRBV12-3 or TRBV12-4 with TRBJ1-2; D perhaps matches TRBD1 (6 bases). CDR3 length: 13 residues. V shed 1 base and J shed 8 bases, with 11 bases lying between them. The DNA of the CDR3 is TGTGCCAGCAGTTTAGGAGGGGGACGGGGCTACACCTTC. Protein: CASSLGGGRGYTF.

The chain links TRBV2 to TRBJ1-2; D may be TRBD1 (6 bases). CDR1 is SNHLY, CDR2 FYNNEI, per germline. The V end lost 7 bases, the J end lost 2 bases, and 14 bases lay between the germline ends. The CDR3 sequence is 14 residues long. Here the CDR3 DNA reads TGTGCCAGCATCCCATCTCAGGGGAACTATGGCTACACCTTC. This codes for CASIPSQGNYGYTF.

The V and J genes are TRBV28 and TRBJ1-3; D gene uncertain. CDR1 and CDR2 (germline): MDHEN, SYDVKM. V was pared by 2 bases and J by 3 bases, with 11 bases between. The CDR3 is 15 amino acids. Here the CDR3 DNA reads TGTGCCAGCAGTTTAGTGAAAGGGAGTGGAAACACCATATATTTT. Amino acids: CASSLVKGSGNTIYF.

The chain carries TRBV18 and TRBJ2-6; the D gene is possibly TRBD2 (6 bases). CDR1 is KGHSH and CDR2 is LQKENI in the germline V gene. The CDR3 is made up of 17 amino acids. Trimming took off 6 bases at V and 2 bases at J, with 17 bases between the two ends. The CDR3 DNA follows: TGTGCCAGCTCGTCCCTAAAGGCGGGGACTGGGGCCAACGTCCTGACTTTC. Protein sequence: CASSSLKAGTGANVLTF.

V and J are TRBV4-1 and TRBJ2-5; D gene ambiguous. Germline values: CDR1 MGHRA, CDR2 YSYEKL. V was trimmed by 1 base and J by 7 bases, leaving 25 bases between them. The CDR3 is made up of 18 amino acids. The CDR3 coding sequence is TGCGCCAGCAGCCAAGTTCTTAGTACTTCCCGCAATGGTGGGACCCAGTACTTC. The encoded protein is CASSQVLSTSRNGGTQYF.

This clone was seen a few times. This chain's CDR3 is CASSLAVGNNEQFF. The CDR3 DNA follows: TGTGCCAGCAGCTTAGCGGTTGGCAACAATGAGCAGTTCTTC. The genes are TRBV7-9 and TRBJ2-1, with D unclear. With 0 bases removed from V and 5 bases from J, the gap between germline ends came to 8 bases. This CDR3 comprises 14 residues. Germline values: CDR1 SEHNR, CDR2 FQNEAQ (reference sequence).

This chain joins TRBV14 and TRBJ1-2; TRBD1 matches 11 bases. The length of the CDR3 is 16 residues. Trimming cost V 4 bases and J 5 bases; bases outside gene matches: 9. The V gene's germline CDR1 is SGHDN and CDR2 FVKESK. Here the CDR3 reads CASSLLPGQGGYGYTF. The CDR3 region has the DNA TGTGCCAGCAGCCTACTCCCGGGACAGGGGGGTTATGGCTACACCTTC.

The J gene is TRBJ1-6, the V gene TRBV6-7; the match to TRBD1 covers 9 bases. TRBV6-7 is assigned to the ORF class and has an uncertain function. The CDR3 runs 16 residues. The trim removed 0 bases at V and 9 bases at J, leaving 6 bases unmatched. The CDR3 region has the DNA TGTGCCAGCAGTTACTCGACAGGGGGAAGGGTTTCACCCCTCCACTTT. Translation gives CASSYSTGGRVSPLHF.

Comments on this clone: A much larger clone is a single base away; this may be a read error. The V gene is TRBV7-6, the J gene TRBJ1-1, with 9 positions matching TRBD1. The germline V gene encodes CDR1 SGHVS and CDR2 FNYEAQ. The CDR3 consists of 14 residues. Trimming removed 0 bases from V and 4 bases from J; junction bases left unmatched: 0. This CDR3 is CASSLATGGTEAFF. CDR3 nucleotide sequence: TGTGCCAGCAGCTTAGCGACAGGGGGCACTGAAGCTTTCTTT.

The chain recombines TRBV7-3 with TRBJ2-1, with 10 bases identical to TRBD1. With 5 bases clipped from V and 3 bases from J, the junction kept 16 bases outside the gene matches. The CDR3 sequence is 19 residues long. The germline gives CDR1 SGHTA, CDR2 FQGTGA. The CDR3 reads CASSVTGGPRRQFYNEQFF. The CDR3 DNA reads TGTGCCAGCAGCGTGACAGGGGGCCCGAGACGTCAATTCTACAATGAGCAGTTCTTC.

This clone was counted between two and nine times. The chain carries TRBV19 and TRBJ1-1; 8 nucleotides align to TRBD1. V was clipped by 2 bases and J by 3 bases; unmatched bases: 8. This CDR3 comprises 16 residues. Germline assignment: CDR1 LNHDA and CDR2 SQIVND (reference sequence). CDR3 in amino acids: CASSILVGQGDTEAFF. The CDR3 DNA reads TGTGCCAGTAGTATACTCGTCGGACAGGGAGACACTGAAGCTTTCTTT.

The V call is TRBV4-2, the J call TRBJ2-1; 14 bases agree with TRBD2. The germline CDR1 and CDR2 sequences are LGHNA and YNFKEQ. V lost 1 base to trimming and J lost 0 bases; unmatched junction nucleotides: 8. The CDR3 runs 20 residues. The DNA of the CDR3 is TGTGCCAGCAGCCAAGCCAGACTAGCGGGGGGGCCGGACTCCTACAATGAGCAGTTCTTC. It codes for CASSQARLAGGPDSYNEQFF.

Here the CDR3 reads CATDREDYGYTF. Written as DNA, the CDR3 is TGTGCCACCGACAGGGAGGACTATGGCTACACCTTC. The V and J genes are TRBV10-3 and TRBJ1-2, with TRBD1 identical over 7 bases. V dropped 10 bases and J dropped 3; count of bases not matched to a gene: 5. CDR1 is ENHRY and CDR2 is SYGVKD in the germline V gene. CDR3 length: 12 amino acids.